Sequencing of this T cell receptor beta chain was carried out in a study of cytomegalovirus exposure and HLA in healthy donors. J gave up 6 bases and V 7 bases, and 10 bases lay outside the gene matches. CDR1 is GTSNPN, CDR2 SVGIG, per germline (reference sequence). The CDR3 length is 14 residues. PCR employed 60 Vbeta and 13 Jbeta primers. Some clones are missing from TCRdb's copy, which holds only in-frame ones; the method was immunoSEQ multiplex PCR. Among approximately 170,000 clones listed, around 77% were seen once. V is TRBV30 and J is TRBJ2-3; 10 bases map to TRBD2. The specimen sequenced was PBMCs. The TCR was taken from a female donor in good health and CMV-seronegative. The CDR3 coding sequence is TGTGCCTCCTCGAGAGGTAGCGGGGGGGATACGCAGTATTTT. As protein: CASSRGSGGDTQYF.